A single T cell receptor (beta chain) is shown here with its context. The antigen is undetermined. TCRdb keeps only in-frame clones here, not all; method: immunoSEQ multiplex PCR. The data contain more than 90,000 clones, roughly 89% of them singletons. These data come from a study of T cell responses to AZD1222 COVID-19 vaccine. Study-wide findings and caveats: Only a handful of AZD1222 recipients were seropositive at baseline.

Germline CDR1 reads MDHEN; CDR2 reads SYDVKM. The CDR3 extends over 15 amino acids. Between the trimmed V and J ends, which lost 5 bases and 0 bases, there was a span of 13 bases. The rearrangement links TRBV28 to TRBJ1-1, with D maybe TRBD1 (6 bases). The sequencing here drew on peripheral blood, taken 28 days after the second AZD1222 dose. The sequence derives from an adult who received the AZD1222 COVID-19 vaccine. CDR3 nucleotide sequence: TGTGCCAGCAGTCCCAGGGGACCTGTGAACACTGAAGCTTTCTTT. As protein: CASSPRGPVNTEAFF.